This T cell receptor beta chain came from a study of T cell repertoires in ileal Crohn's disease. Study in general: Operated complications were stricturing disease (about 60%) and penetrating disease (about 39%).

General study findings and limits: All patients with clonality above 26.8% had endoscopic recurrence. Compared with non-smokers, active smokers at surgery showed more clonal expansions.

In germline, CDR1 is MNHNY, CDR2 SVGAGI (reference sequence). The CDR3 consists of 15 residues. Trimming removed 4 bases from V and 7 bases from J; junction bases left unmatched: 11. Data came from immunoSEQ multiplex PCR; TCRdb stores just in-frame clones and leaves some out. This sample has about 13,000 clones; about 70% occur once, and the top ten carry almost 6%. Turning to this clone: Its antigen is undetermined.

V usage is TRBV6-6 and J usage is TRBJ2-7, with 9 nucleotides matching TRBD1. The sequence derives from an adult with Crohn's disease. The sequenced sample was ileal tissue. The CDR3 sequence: CASSSPDRGLQEQYF. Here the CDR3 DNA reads TGTGCCAGCAGTTCCCCGGACAGGGGACTGCAAGAGCAGTACTTC.